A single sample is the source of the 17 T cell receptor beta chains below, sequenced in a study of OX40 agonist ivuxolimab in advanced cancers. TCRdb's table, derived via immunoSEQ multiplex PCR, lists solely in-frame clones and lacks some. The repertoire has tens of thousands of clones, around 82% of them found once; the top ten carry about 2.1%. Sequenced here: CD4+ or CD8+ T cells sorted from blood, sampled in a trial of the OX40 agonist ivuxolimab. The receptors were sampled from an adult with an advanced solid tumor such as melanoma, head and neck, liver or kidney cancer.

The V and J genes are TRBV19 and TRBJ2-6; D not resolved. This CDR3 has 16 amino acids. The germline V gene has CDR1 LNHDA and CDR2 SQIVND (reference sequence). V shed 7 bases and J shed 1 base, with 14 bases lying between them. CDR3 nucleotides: TGTGCCAGTAAGATTGGTCTTGGGTCTGGGGCCAACGTCCTGACTTTC. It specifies CASKIGLGSGANVLTF.

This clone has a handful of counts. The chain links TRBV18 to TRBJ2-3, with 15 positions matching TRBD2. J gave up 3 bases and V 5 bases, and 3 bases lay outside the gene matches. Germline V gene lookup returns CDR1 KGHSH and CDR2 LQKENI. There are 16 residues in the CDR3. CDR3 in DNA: TGTGCCAGCTCAGGACTAGCGGGGGGGCCGACAGATACGCAGTATTTT. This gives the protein CASSGLAGGPTDTQYF.

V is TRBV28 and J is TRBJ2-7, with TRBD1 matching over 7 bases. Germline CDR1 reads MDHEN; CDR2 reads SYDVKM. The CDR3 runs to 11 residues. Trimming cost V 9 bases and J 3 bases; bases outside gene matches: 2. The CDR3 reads CASRDSYEQYF. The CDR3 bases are TGTGCCAGTCGGGACAGCTACGAGCAGTACTTC.

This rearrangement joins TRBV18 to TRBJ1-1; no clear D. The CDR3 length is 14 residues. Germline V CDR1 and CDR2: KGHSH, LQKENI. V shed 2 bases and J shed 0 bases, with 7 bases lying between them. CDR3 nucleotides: TGTGCCAGCTCACCATTAGGGTTGAACACTGAAGCTTTCTTT. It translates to CASSPLGLNTEAFF.

The CDR3 protein is CASSLGGGSKNIQYF. The CDR3 bases are TGTGCCAGCAGCTTGGGGGGCGGATCCAAAAACATTCAGTACTTC. The chain carries TRBV7-6 and TRBJ2-4, with D perhaps matching TRBD1 or TRBD2 (6 bases each). Germline-derived CDR1 and CDR2 are SGHVS and FNYEAQ. Trimming removed 3 bases from V and 2 bases from J, with 11 bases in between. The CDR3 consists of 15 residues. Looking up the rest from reference TRBV7-6 and TRBJ2-4 gives the full variable domain: GAGVSQSPRYKVTKRGQDVALRCDPISGHVSLYWYRQALGQGPEFLTYFNYEAQQDKSGLPNDRFSAERPEGSISTLTIQRTEQRDSAMYRCASSLGGGSKNIQYFGAGTRLSVL.

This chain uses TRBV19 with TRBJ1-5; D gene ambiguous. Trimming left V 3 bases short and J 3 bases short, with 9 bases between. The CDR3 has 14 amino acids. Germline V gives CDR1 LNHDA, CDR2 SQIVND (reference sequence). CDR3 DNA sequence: TGTGCCAGTAGTATGAGGCCCTACAATCAGCCCCAGCATTTT. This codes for CASSMRPYNQPQHF.

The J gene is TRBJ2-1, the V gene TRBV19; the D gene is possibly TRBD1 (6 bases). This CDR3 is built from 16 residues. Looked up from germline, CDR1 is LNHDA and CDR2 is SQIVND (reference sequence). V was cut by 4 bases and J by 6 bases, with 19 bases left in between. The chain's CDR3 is CASSTATLIRGNEQFF. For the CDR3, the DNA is TGTGCCAGTAGTACAGCTACTCTCATCAGGGGCAATGAGCAGTTCTTC.

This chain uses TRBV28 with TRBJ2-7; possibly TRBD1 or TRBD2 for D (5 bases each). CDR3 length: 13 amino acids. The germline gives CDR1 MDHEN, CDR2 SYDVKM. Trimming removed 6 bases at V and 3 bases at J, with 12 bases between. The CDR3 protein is CASRRGQNYEQYF. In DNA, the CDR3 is TGTGCCAGCAGACGGGGCCAGAACTACGAGCAGTACTTC.

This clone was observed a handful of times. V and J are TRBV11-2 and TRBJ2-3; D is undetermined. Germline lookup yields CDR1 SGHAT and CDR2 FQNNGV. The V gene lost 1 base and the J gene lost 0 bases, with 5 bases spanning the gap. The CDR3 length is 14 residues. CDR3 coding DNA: TGTGCCAGCAGCTTAGGCGCTAGCACAGATACGCAGTATTTT. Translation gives CASSLGASTDTQYF.

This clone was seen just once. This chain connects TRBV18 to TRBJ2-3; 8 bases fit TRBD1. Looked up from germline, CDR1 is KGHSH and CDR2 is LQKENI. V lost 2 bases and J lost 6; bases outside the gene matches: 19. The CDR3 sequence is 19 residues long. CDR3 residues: CASSPAGTGSFVAGDTQYF. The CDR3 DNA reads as TGTGCCAGCTCACCAGCAGGGACAGGTTCTTTTGTGGCTGGGGATACGCAGTATTTT.

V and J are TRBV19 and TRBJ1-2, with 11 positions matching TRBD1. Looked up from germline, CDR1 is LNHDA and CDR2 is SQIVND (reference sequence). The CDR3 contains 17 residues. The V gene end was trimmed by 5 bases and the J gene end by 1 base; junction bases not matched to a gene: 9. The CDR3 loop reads CASSPQDRGRSNYGYTF. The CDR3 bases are TGTGCCAGTAGTCCCCAGGACAGGGGGCGAAGTAACTATGGCTACACCTTC. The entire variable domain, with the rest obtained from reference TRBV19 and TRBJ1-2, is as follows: DGGITQSPKYLFRKEGQNVTLSCEQNLNHDAMYWYRQDPGQGLRLIYYSQIVNDFQKGDIAEGYSVSREKKESFPLTVTSAQKNPTAFYLCASSPQDRGRSNYGYTFGSGTRLTVV.

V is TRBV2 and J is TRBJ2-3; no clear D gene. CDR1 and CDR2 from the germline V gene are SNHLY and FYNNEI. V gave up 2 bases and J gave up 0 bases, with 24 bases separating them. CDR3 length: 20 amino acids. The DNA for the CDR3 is TGTGCCAGCAGTGAATACAGTTTGACATACCGAACCCCTAGCACAGATACGCAGTATTTT. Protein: CASSEYSLTYRTPSTDTQYF. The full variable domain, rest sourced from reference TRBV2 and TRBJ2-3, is EPEVTQTPSHQVTQMGQEVILRCVPISNHLYFYWYRQILGQKVEFLVSFYNNEISEKSEIFDDQFSVERPDGSNFTLKIRSTKLEDSAMYFCASSEYSLTYRTPSTDTQYFGPGTRLTVL.

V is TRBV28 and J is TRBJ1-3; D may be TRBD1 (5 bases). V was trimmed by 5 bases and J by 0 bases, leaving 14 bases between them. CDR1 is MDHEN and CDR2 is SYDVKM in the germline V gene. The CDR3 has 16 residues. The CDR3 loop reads CASSAPGPVSGNTIYF. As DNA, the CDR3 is TGTGCCAGCAGTGCTCCGGGACCCGTCTCTGGAAACACCATATATTTT.

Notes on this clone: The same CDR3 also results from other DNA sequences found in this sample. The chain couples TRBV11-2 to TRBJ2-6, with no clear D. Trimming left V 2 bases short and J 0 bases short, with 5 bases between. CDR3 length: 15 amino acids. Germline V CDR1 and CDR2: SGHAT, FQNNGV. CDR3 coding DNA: TGTGCCAGCAGCTTACAAGTCTCTGGGGCCAACGTCCTGACTTTC. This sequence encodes CASSLQVSGANVLTF.

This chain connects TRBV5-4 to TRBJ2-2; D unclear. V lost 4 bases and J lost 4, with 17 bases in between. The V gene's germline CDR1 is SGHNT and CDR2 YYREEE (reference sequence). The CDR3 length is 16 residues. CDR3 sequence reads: CASSPRLGSSTGELFF. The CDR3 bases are TGTGCCAGCAGCCCCCGGCTCGGTTCTAGCACCGGGGAGCTGTTTTTT. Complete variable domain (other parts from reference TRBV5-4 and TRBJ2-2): ETGVTQSPTHLIKTRGQQVTLRCSSQSGHNTVSWYQQALGQGPQFIFQYYREEENGRGNFPPRFSGLQFPNYSSELNVNALELDDSALYLCASSPRLGSSTGELFFGEGSRLTVL.

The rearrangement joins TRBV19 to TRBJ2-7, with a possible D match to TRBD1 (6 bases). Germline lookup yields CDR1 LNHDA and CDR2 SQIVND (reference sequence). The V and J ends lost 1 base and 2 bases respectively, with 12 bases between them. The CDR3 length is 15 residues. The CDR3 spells CASSIVAGTPYEQYF. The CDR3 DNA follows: TGTGCCAGTAGTATAGTCGCCGGGACACCCTACGAGCAGTACTTC. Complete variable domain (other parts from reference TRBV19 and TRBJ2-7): DGGITQSPKYLFRKEGQNVTLSCEQNLNHDAMYWYRQDPGQGLRLIYYSQIVNDFQKGDIAEGYSVSREKKESFPLTVTSAQKNPTAFYLCASSIVAGTPYEQYFGPGTRLTVT.

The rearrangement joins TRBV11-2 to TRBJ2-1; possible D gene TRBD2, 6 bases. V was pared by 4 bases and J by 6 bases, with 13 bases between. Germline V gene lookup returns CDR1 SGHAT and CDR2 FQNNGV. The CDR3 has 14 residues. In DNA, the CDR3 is TGTGCCAGCAGCTCCTCCGGGACTTTCAATGAGCAGTTCTTC. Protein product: CASSSSGTFNEQFF.